This is a list of T cell receptor beta chains from one sample in a study of T cell responses to AZD1222 COVID-19 vaccine. Produced via immunoSEQ multiplex PCR; TCRdb's table is partial and in-frame only. The sample contains nearly 110,000 clones, about 90% of which appear only once. This sample comprised peripheral blood, obtained 28 days after the second AZD1222 dose. All receptors come from an adult who received the AZD1222 COVID-19 vaccine. Each CDR3 is given with its conserved first and last residue. Each record gives: V gene, clone size, J gene, CDR3 length, D gene, CDR3 protein, CDR3 DNA. The D gene is left open where the match is weak. Where a row states a size, it is once, few, many or the class of an expanded clone; other rows omit it.

v_call: TRBV10-3
clone_size: NA
j_call: TRBJ2-1
cdr3_length: 15
d_call: TRBD2
cdr3_aa: CAISAGTSGANEQFF
cdr3_nt: TGTGCCATCAGTGCTGGGACTAGCGGGGCAAATGAGCAGTTCTTC

v_call: TRBV5-1
clone_size: NA
j_call: TRBJ1-4
cdr3_length: 15
d_call: NA
cdr3_aa: CASSLLGGSREKLFF
cdr3_nt: TGCGCCAGCAGCTTGTTGGGGGGTTCCCGTGAAAAACTGTTTTTT

v_call: TRBV30
clone_size: NA
j_call: TRBJ2-1
cdr3_length: 15
d_call: NA
cdr3_aa: CAWSVRGTPRNEQFF
cdr3_nt: TGTGCCTGGAGTGTACGAGGTACACCCCGGAATGAGCAGTTCTTC

v_call: TRBV5-1
clone_size: NA
j_call: TRBJ1-6
cdr3_length: 14
d_call: TRBD1
cdr3_aa: CASSFGTGDPPLHF
cdr3_nt: TGCGCCAGCAGCTTCGGGACAGGGGATCCACCCCTCCACTTT

v_call: TRBV5-1
clone_size: once
j_call: TRBJ1-5
cdr3_length: 14
d_call: NA
cdr3_aa: CASSLGGANQPQHF
cdr3_nt: TGCGCCAGCAGCTTAGGAGGGGCCAATCAGCCCCAGCATTTT

v_call: TRBV30
clone_size: NA
j_call: TRBJ1-1
cdr3_length: 13
d_call: NA
cdr3_aa: CAWSVTGATEAFF
cdr3_nt: TGTGCCTGGAGTGTAACTGGGGCCACTGAAGCTTTCTTT

v_call: TRBV7-9
clone_size: NA
j_call: TRBJ2-1
cdr3_length: 15
d_call: TRBD2
cdr3_aa: CASSLELAGSIEQFF
cdr3_nt: TGTGCCAGCAGCTTAGAACTAGCGGGAAGTATTGAGCAGTTCTTC

v_call: TRBV20-1
clone_size: NA
j_call: TRBJ1-2
cdr3_length: 11
d_call: NA
cdr3_aa: CSVSSPYGYTF
cdr3_nt: TGCAGTGTAAGCTCCCCTTATGGCTACACCTTC

v_call: TRBV4-3
clone_size: NA
j_call: TRBJ2-3
cdr3_length: 18
d_call: TRBD2
cdr3_aa: CASSQAPSGRLGTDTQYF
cdr3_nt: TGCGCCAGCAGCCAAGCCCCTAGCGGGAGGTTGGGCACAGATACGCAGTATTTT

v_call: TRBV6-5
clone_size: NA
j_call: TRBJ1-5
cdr3_length: 12
d_call: TRBD1
cdr3_aa: CASSHQGGPQHF
cdr3_nt: TGTGCCAGCAGCCATCAGGGGGGGCCCCAGCATTTT

v_call: TRBV30
clone_size: NA
j_call: TRBJ1-1
cdr3_length: 19
d_call: TRBD1
cdr3_aa: CAWSVSYGQGKIPNTEAFF
cdr3_nt: TGTGCCTGGAGTGTCTCCTACGGACAGGGGAAAATCCCGAACACTGAAGCTTTCTTT

v_call: TRBV6-5
clone_size: NA
j_call: TRBJ1-2
cdr3_length: 13
d_call: NA
cdr3_aa: CATQDTGGYGYTF
cdr3_nt: TGTGCCACCCAGGACACGGGGGGCTATGGCTACACCTTC

v_call: TRBV19
clone_size: few
j_call: TRBJ1-2
cdr3_length: 16
d_call: TRBD1
cdr3_aa: CASSITGTGGQRGYTF
cdr3_nt: TGTGCCAGTAGTATTACCGGGACAGGGGGTCAAAGGGGCTACACCTTC

v_call: TRBV19
clone_size: few
j_call: TRBJ1-3
cdr3_length: 15
d_call: NA
cdr3_aa: CASSIAGLSGNTIYF
cdr3_nt: TGTGCCAGTAGTATCGCAGGCCTCTCTGGAAACACCATATATTTT

v_call: TRBV21-1
clone_size: NA
j_call: TRBJ2-4
cdr3_length: 13
d_call: NA
cdr3_aa: CASSGQGSYIQYF
cdr3_nt: TGTGCCAGCAGCGGGCAGGGTTCATACATTCAGTACTTC

v_call: TRBV28
clone_size: NA
j_call: TRBJ2-7
cdr3_length: 13
d_call: NA
cdr3_aa: CASAAPGTYEQYF
cdr3_nt: TGTGCCAGCGCCGCCCCGGGAACCTACGAGCAGTACTTC

v_call: TRBV5-1
clone_size: NA
j_call: TRBJ2-1
cdr3_length: 14
d_call: NA
cdr3_aa: CASSLVGPVNEQFF
cdr3_nt: TGCGCCAGCAGCTTGGTAGGACCAGTAAATGAGCAGTTCTTC

v_call: TRBV6-6
clone_size: NA
j_call: TRBJ1-1
cdr3_length: 13
d_call: NA
cdr3_aa: CASSYGQSAEAFF
cdr3_nt: TGTGCCAGCAGTTACGGCCAGAGCGCTGAAGCTTTCTTT

v_call: TRBV9
clone_size: once
j_call: TRBJ1-3
cdr3_length: 15
d_call: NA
cdr3_aa: CASSALRDSGNTIYF
cdr3_nt: TGTGCCAGCAGCGCACTCAGGGACTCTGGAAACACCATATATTTT

v_call: TRBV5-1
clone_size: NA
j_call: TRBJ1-2
cdr3_length: 13
d_call: NA
cdr3_aa: CASSLVGQDGYTF
cdr3_nt: TGCGCCAGCAGCTTGGTCGGTCAGGATGGCTACACCTTC

v_call: TRBV4-2
clone_size: NA
j_call: TRBJ2-4
cdr3_length: 18
d_call: NA
cdr3_aa: CASSQSGAEGLAKNIQYF
cdr3_nt: TGTGCCAGCAGCCAATCCGGGGCCGAGGGACTCGCCAAAAACATTCAGTACTTC

v_call: TRBV14
clone_size: NA
j_call: TRBJ2-2
cdr3_length: 14
d_call: NA
cdr3_aa: CASSQATRTGELFF
cdr3_nt: TGTGCCAGCAGCCAAGCGACCCGGACCGGGGAGCTGTTTTTT

v_call: TRBV7-2
clone_size: NA
j_call: TRBJ1-4
cdr3_length: 14
d_call: TRBD1
cdr3_aa: CASSITGVNEKLFF
cdr3_nt: TGTGCCAGCAGCATAACAGGGGTAAATGAAAAACTGTTTTTT

v_call: TRBV29-1
clone_size: NA
j_call: TRBJ2-7
cdr3_length: 15
d_call: TRBD2
cdr3_aa: CSVESSGSASYEQYF
cdr3_nt: TGCAGCGTTGAAAGTAGCGGGAGTGCGTCCTACGAGCAGTACTTC

v_call: TRBV6-4
clone_size: NA
j_call: TRBJ2-2
cdr3_length: 15
d_call: NA
cdr3_aa: CASSARLGDTGELFF
cdr3_nt: TGTGCCAGCAGTGCTAGGCTAGGTGACACCGGGGAGCTGTTTTTT

v_call: TRBV5-1
clone_size: NA
j_call: TRBJ2-7
cdr3_length: 12
d_call: TRBD1
cdr3_aa: CASSWDSYEQYF
cdr3_nt: TGCGCCAGCAGCTGGGACAGCTACGAGCAGTACTTC

v_call: TRBV9
clone_size: NA
j_call: TRBJ2-3
cdr3_length: 15
d_call: TRBD2
cdr3_aa: CASRASGASTDTQYF
cdr3_nt: TGTGCCAGCAGAGCTAGCGGGGCTAGCACAGATACGCAGTATTTT

v_call: TRBV7-9
clone_size: NA
j_call: TRBJ1-2
cdr3_length: 13
d_call: TRBD1
cdr3_aa: CASSSTGVDGYTF
cdr3_nt: TGTGCCAGCAGCTCGACAGGGGTTGATGGCTACACCTTC

v_call: TRBV14
clone_size: NA
j_call: TRBJ2-1
cdr3_length: 12
d_call: NA
cdr3_aa: CASSLVGNEQFF
cdr3_nt: TGTGCCAGCAGCCTCGTTGGCAATGAGCAGTTCTTC

v_call: TRBV4-3
clone_size: NA
j_call: TRBJ1-5
cdr3_length: 16
d_call: NA
cdr3_aa: CASSQSWGGGNQPQHF
cdr3_nt: TGCGCCAGCAGCCAAAGTTGGGGTGGCGGGAATCAGCCCCAGCATTTT